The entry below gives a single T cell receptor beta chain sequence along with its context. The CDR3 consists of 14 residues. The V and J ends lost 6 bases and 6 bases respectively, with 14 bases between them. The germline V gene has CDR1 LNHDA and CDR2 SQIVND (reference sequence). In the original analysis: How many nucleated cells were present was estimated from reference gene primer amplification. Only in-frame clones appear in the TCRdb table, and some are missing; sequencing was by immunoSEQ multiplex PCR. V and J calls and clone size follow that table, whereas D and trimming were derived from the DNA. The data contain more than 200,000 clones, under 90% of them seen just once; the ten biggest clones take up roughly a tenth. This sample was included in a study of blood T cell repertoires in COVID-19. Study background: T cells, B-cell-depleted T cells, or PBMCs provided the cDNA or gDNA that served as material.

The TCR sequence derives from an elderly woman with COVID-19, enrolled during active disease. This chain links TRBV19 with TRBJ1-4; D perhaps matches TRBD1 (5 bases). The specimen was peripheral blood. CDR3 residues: CASRITGGDEKLFF. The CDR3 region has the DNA TGTGCCAGTAGGATAACCGGGGGTGATGAAAAACTGTTTTTT.